This entry lists 13 T cell receptor beta chains sequenced from one sample in a study of identical twins. MiXCR was run by TCRdb on the 5' RACE reads, yielding one entry per CDR3 protein. This table has more than 1.5 million distinct CDR3 sequences, about 31% appearing once. Sample: cord blood. Source of these receptors: a newborn girl in good health.

The CDR3, as DNA: TGTGCCAGTAGTACACGGACAGGACCCGCCTACGAGCAGTACTTC. Protein product: CASSTRTGPAYEQYF. This chain links TRBV19 with TRBJ2-7; 7 positions agree with TRBD1. V trimming: 4 bases; J trimming: 2 bases; junction bases outside the gene matches: 8. The CDR3 covers 15 residues. CDR1 and CDR2 (germline): LNHDA, SQIVND (reference sequence).

The genes are TRBV7-9 and TRBJ2-1; D is unresolved. The V end lost 5 bases, the J end lost 9 bases, and 23 bases lay between the germline ends. The germline V gene encodes CDR1 SEHNR and CDR2 FQNEAQ (reference sequence). The CDR3 totals 16 residues. The CDR3 loop reads CASSPHHSYGLVEQFF. The CDR3 DNA reads TGTGCCAGCAGCCCACACCACTCGTACGGGTTGGTTGAGCAGTTCTTC.

With respect to this clonotype: A junction boundary mismatches the germline segment, possibly from a read error. J is TRBJ2-2 and V is TRBV11-2, with D hard to call. The CDR3 is 15 residues long. Germline V gene data show CDR1 as SGHAT and CDR2 as FQNNGV. CDR3 in DNA: TGTGCCCGCAGCTTTTTTATCCTATCCACCGGGGAGCTGTTTTTT. It is translated as CARSFFILSTGELFF.

This chain uses TRBV5-1 with TRBJ1-2, with TRBD1 identical over 8 bases. V gave up 0 bases and J gave up 4 bases; unmatched junction bases: 5. Germline V gene lookup returns CDR1 SGHRS and CDR2 YFSETQ. This CDR3 has 15 residues. In DNA form, the CDR3 reads TGCGCCAGCAGCTTGGCCGGGACAGGATTCTATGGCTACACCTTC. It encodes CASSLAGTGFYGYTF.

This clonotype has a count of ten or more. The chain has TRBV6-5 and TRBJ2-3; D uncertain. Deletions cut 3 bases from V and 0 bases from J, with 16 bases between. Germline V gene data show CDR1 as MNHEY and CDR2 as SVGAGI. The length of the CDR3 is 17 residues. DNA for the CDR3: TGTGCCAGCAGTTATTCATTCGGGCCAGTTAGCACAGATACGCAGTATTTT. This codes for CASSYSFGPVSTDTQYF.

This clonotype appeared many times. The V and J genes are TRBV29-1 and TRBJ2-1; the D is unclear. The length of the CDR3 is 15 residues. Germline lookup yields CDR1 SQVTM and CDR2 ANQGSEA. Between the trimmed V and J ends, which lost 1 base and 4 bases, there was a span of 14 bases. CDR3 DNA sequence: TGCAGCGTTGAAGGGAGTCTAGACGGGTACAATGAGCAGTTCTTC. This gives the protein CSVEGSLDGYNEQFF.

This clonotype was detected only a few times. V and J are TRBV12-3 or TRBV12-4 and TRBJ2-3; TRBD2 aligns across 8 bases. The CDR3 spans 16 residues. With 6 bases clipped from V and 5 bases from J, the junction kept 13 bases outside the gene matches. Written as DNA, the CDR3 is TGTGCCAGCAGCCAGGGCCCTAGCGGGCGGGGAGATACGCAGTATTTT. This gives the protein CASSQGPSGRGDTQYF.

This rearrangement joins TRBV28 to TRBJ1-1; D perhaps matches TRBD1 (6 bases). In germline, CDR1 is MDHEN, CDR2 SYDVKM. Deletions cut 3 bases from V and 8 bases from J, with 16 bases between. The CDR3 covers 14 residues. The chain's CDR3 is CASSFRRTAVEAFF. The DNA of the CDR3 is TGTGCCAGCAGTTTTAGGCGGACAGCCGTAGAAGCTTTCTTT.

The sample holds many counts of this clonotype. The chain combines TRBV29-1 with TRBJ2-3; TRBD1 aligns across 7 bases. Trimming took 5 bases from V and 4 from J; bases not matched to a gene: 3. The length of the CDR3 is 12 residues. Looked up from germline, CDR1 is SQVTM and CDR2 is ANQGSEA. This chain's CDR3 is CSVRQGADTQYF. CDR3 bases: TGCAGCGTTCGCCAGGGGGCAGATACGCAGTATTTT.

A remark on this clonotype: The junction differs from germline at one of its ends, possibly a read error. The chain couples TRBV28 to TRBJ1-2; the D is unclear. This CDR3 is built from 12 residues. Per germline, CDR1 MDHEN and CDR2 SYDVKM. In nucleotides, the CDR3 is TGTGCCAACAGTTTTAGCGAAGGTGGCTACACCTTC. Translating it yields CANSFSEGGYTF.

This clonotype turned up a few times. The chain links TRBV6-1 to TRBJ1-2, with D uncertain. The CDR3 is 13 amino acids. V was cut by 5 bases and J by 7 bases, with 14 bases left in between. The germline V gene has CDR1 MNHNS and CDR2 SASEGT. CDR3 residues: CASSPKGMSGYTF. As DNA, the CDR3 is TGTGCCAGCAGTCCGAAGGGAATGAGTGGCTACACCTTC.

V and J are TRBV12-5 and TRBJ1-5; D perhaps matches TRBD1 (6 bases). V dropped 2 bases and J dropped 8 bases, with 13 bases sitting between them. Germline V gene data show CDR1 as LGHNT and CDR2 as FRNRAP. The CDR3 extends over 14 amino acids. The DNA for the CDR3 is TGTGCTAGTGGTTTGAGAGCACAGGGAGAGCCCCAGCATTTT. Protein sequence: CASGLRAQGEPQHF.

This clonotype appeared many times. The rearrangement joins TRBV5-1 to TRBJ2-1; 9 bases fit TRBD1. The length of the CDR3 is 17 residues. The V segment lost 2 bases and the J segment 4 bases; nucleotides outside the gene matches: 10. In germline, CDR1 is SGHRS, CDR2 YFSETQ. The CDR3 sequence: CASSLSTGTGRYNEQFF. As DNA, the CDR3 is TGCGCCAGCAGCTTATCAACCGGGACAGGGAGGTACAATGAGCAGTTCTTC.